The sequence of this TCR beta chain was determined in a study of cytotoxic CD8 clonotypes in ibrutinib-treated CLL. General observations from the study: Sustained-remission and progressing patients diverged in sampling times. Among the clonotypes, public ones were uncommon and contracted or held stable on treatment.

Libraries of TCR beta were made from around 1.8 micrograms of genomic DNA that came from cryopreserved PBMCs. As for this clone: The antigen is not known.

The V end was cut by 0 bases, the J end by 4 bases, with 13 bases between. This CDR3 region has 15 residues. Germline CDR1 reads SEHNR; CDR2 reads FQNEAQ (reference sequence). Only in-frame clones appear in the TCRdb table, and some are missing; sequencing was by immunoSEQ multiplex PCR. The table includes under 200,000 clones, 70% to 85% detected once. The sequencing used PBMCs, collected after 12 months of ibrutinib treatment. V usage is TRBV7-9 and J usage is TRBJ2-7, with D possibly called TRBD1 or TRBD2 (6 bases each). The source of this sequence is a human donor with chronic lymphocytic leukemia. CDR3 coding DNA: TGTGCCAGCAGCTTAGCCCCCGGGGGCTTGTACGAGCAGTACTTC. Protein sequence: CASSLAPGGLYEQYF.